These 19 T cell receptor beta chains were sequenced from one sample in a study of T cell changes during pregnancy in multiple sclerosis. Here immunoSEQ multiplex PCR was the method, and the copy in TCRdb shows in-frame clones only, minus some. The sample yields over 35,000 clones, around 89% seen once. The specimen was CD4+ T cells from peripheral blood mononuclear cells, collected in the second trimester of pregnancy. Receptor source: a female donor with multiple sclerosis, enrolled in a pregnancy study.

This CDR3 is CASSDYGGGPYEQYF. DNA for the CDR3: TGCGCCAGCAGTGATTACGGGGGGGGGCCCTACGAGCAGTACTTC. The chain has TRBV10-2 and TRBJ2-7, with 8 bases fitting TRBD2. Trimming cost V 3 bases and J 2 bases; bases outside gene matches: 6. CDR3 length: 15 amino acids. Germline loops: CDR1 WSHSY, CDR2 SAAADI.

This chain joins TRBV14 and TRBJ2-1; D unresolved. CDR1 and CDR2 from the germline V gene are SGHDN and FVKESK. V was trimmed by 4 bases and J by 7 bases, leaving 20 bases between them. There are 16 residues in the CDR3. The DNA for the CDR3 is TGTGCCAGCAGCCCTAGTGGCGACTGGTTTCAGAATGAGCAGTTCTTC. This encodes CASSPSGDWFQNEQFF.

This chain uses TRBV5-1 with TRBJ2-7, with 8 bases identical to TRBD2. Germline V gene sequence: CDR1 SGHRS, CDR2 YFSETQ. With V trimmed by 2 bases and J by 11 bases, 15 bases remained unmatched. This CDR3 has 15 amino acids. CDR3 sequence: CASSLTGGDRVNKYF. The CDR3 coding sequence is TGCGCCAGCAGCTTAACCGGGGGGGATCGGGTTAATAAGTACTTC.

This chain connects TRBV13 to TRBJ2-5, with D perhaps TRBD1 (5 bases). Germline CDR1 and CDR2: PRHDT and FYEKMQ (reference sequence). Trimming took 0 bases from V and 4 from J, leaving 12 bases between them. The CDR3 totals 15 residues. The CDR3 region is CASSLGTDISETQYF. The CDR3, as DNA: TGTGCCAGCAGCTTAGGGACGGACATCTCAGAGACCCAGTACTTC.

The rearrangement links TRBV18 to TRBJ1-1; tentative D call: TRBD1 (6 bases). The CDR3 consists of 14 residues. Germline CDR1 is KGHSH and CDR2 is LQKENI. V dropped 3 bases and J dropped 1 base, with 9 bases sitting between them. CDR3 nucleotides: TGTGCCAGCTCACCTGACAGGAAGAACACTGAAGCTTTCTTT. Translated, it gives CASSPDRKNTEAFF.

V usage is TRBV7-6 and J usage is TRBJ1-4, with D maybe TRBD1 (5 bases). This CDR3 is built from 14 residues. Germline V gives CDR1 SGHVS, CDR2 FNYEAQ. V lost 6 bases, J lost 4 bases, and 12 bases lay in between. The CDR3 spells CASRPGGFNEKLFF. The CDR3 coding sequence is TGTGCCAGCAGGCCTGGGGGGTTTAATGAAAAACTGTTTTTT.

This clone was counted between two and nine times. V is TRBV16 and J is TRBJ2-7; TRBD1 matches at 12 bases. The germline V gene encodes CDR1 KGHSY and CDR2 FQNENV. V was pared by 4 bases and J by 5 bases, with 6 bases of the junction left unmatched. This CDR3 comprises 15 residues. The CDR3 loop is CASSPGTGGKNEQYF. In DNA form, the CDR3 reads TGTGCCAGCAGCCCCGGGACAGGGGGCAAAAACGAGCAGTACTTC.

The gene calls are TRBV6-1 and TRBJ2-1; no definite D call. Germline lookup yields CDR1 MNHNS and CDR2 SASEGT. V lost 3 bases, J lost 15 bases, and 9 bases lay in between. The CDR3 is 10 amino acids. The CDR3 sequence: CASSENLRFF. The CDR3 nucleotides are TGTGCCAGCAGTGAGAATCTTAGGTTCTTC.

With respect to this clone: Other nucleotide sequences in the sample specify the same CDR3. CDR3 residues: CASSAGQGGQPQHF. The DNA for the CDR3 is TGTGCCAGCAGCGCGGGACAGGGGGGTCAGCCCCAGCATTTT. The rearrangement uses TRBV9 and TRBJ1-5, with 11 bases matching TRBD1. Germline V gene lookup returns CDR1 SGDLS and CDR2 YYNGEE. V shed 3 bases, J shed 6 bases, and the junction held 2 bases outside the gene matches. The CDR3 has 14 residues.

This rearrangement joins TRBV5-4 to TRBJ2-6; tentatively, D is TRBD2 (6 bases). This CDR3 has 16 amino acids. Per germline, CDR1 SGHNT and CDR2 YYREEE (reference sequence). V was pared by 3 bases and J by 0 bases, with 10 bases between. The DNA for the CDR3 is TGTGCCAGCAGCTGGAGGGGAAACTCTGGGGCCAACGTCCTGACTTTC. It is translated as CASSWRGNSGANVLTF.

The rearrangement uses TRBV7-9 and TRBJ2-5; 10 nucleotides align to TRBD1. With 5 bases clipped from V and 3 bases from J, the junction kept 6 bases outside the gene matches. Germline assignment: CDR1 SEHNR and CDR2 FQNEAQ (reference sequence). The CDR3 is 15 amino acids. In DNA, the CDR3 is TGTGCCAGCAGCACGCTGACAGGGGGCGAAGAGACCCAGTACTTC. It codes for CASSTLTGGEETQYF.

The chain has TRBV19 and TRBJ2-6; no definite D call. Germline assignment: CDR1 LNHDA and CDR2 SQIVND (reference sequence). V lost 6 bases and J 0 bases, leaving 9 bases between the germline ends. The CDR3 is 15 amino acids. The CDR3 protein is CASSKSGSGANVLTF. CDR3 in DNA: TGTGCCAGTAGCAAATCAGGCTCTGGGGCCAACGTCCTGACTTTC.

The chain joins TRBV5-5 to TRBJ2-7, with TRBD1 as a possible D gene (5 bases). Trimming shortened V by 0 bases and J by 6 bases, and 16 bases separated the two germline ends. CDR3 length equals 15 residues. Per germline, CDR1 SGHKS and CDR2 YYEKEE (reference sequence). The CDR3 loop is CASSLDSWQGIEQYF. The CDR3 DNA reads TGTGCCAGCAGCTTGGATAGTTGGCAGGGCATCGAGCAGTACTTC.

This clone was seen a handful of times. The chain employs TRBV28 and TRBJ1-5; D gene uncertain. The germline V and J ends were trimmed by 5 bases and 6 bases, with 14 bases remaining between them. The CDR3 runs to 14 residues. Germline V gene data show CDR1 as MDHEN and CDR2 as SYDVKM. DNA of the CDR3: TGTGCCAGCAGTGCGGGCCTAGCTTCTCAGCCCCAGCATTTT. Protein product: CASSAGLASQPQHF.

V and J are TRBV14 and TRBJ2-1; tentative D call: TRBD2 (5 bases). The CDR3 totals 15 residues. V lost 2 bases and J lost 1, with 9 bases in between. Germline values: CDR1 SGHDN, CDR2 FVKESK. Here the CDR3 DNA reads TGTGCCAGCAGCCAACTAGCTAAATCCTACAATGAGCAGTTCTTC. As protein: CASSQLAKSYNEQFF.

This chain uses TRBV15 with TRBJ2-3, with 8 bases lining up with TRBD2. Losses at the gene ends were 5 bases for V and 3 bases for J; bases not matched to a gene: 10. Looked up from germline, CDR1 is LNHNV and CDR2 is YYDKDF (reference sequence). The CDR3 length is 16 residues. CDR3 protein: CATSPLAGGRTDTQYF. Written as DNA, the CDR3 is TGTGCCACCAGCCCCCTGGCGGGAGGTAGGACAGATACGCAGTATTTT.

The chain employs TRBV6-1 and TRBJ2-5; TRBD1 agrees at 8 bases. The V and J ends lost 1 base and 5 bases, in that order; junction bases with no gene match: 6. CDR3 length: 15 amino acids. Germline V CDR1 and CDR2: MNHNS, SASEGT. The CDR3 DNA follows: TGTGCCAGCAGTGAAGGACAGGGGAGTGGGGAGACCCAGTACTTC. Residues: CASSEGQGSGETQYF.

V is TRBV7-2 and J is TRBJ2-7, with 7 bases aligning to TRBD2. Germline values: CDR1 SGHTA, CDR2 FQGNSA. Unmatched junction bases numbered 7, after V lost 4 bases and J lost 1 base. The CDR3 runs to 15 residues. The chain's CDR3 is CASSSISGDSYEQYF. Written as DNA, the CDR3 is TGTGCCAGCAGCTCGATAAGCGGGGATTCCTACGAGCAGTACTTC.

The rearrangement joins TRBV29-1 to TRBJ2-1, with TRBD2 identical over 9 bases. J lost 2 bases, V lost 6 bases, and 5 bases had no gene match. This CDR3 region has 14 residues. From germline, CDR1 is SQVTM and CDR2 ANQGSEA. The CDR3 here is CSVVSSGAYNEQFF. The CDR3 nucleotides are TGCAGCGTCGTTTCTAGCGGGGCCTACAATGAGCAGTTCTTC.